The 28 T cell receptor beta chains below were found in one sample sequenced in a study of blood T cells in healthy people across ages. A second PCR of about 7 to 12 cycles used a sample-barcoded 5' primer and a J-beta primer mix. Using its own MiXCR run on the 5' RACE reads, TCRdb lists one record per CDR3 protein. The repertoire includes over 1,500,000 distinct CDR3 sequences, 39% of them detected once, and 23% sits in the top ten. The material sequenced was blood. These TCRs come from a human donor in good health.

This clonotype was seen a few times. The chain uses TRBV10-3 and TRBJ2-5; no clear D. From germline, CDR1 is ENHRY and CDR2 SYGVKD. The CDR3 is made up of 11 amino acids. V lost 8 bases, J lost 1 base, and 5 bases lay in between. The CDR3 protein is CAIGAQETQYF. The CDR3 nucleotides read TGTGCCATCGGAGCCCAAGAGACCCAGTACTTC.

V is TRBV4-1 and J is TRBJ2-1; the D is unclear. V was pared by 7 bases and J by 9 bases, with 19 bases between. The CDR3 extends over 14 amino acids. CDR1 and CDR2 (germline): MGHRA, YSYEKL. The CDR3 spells CASNPTLQVGEQFF. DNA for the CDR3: TGCGCCAGCAACCCTACTCTGCAGGTGGGTGAGCAGTTCTTC.

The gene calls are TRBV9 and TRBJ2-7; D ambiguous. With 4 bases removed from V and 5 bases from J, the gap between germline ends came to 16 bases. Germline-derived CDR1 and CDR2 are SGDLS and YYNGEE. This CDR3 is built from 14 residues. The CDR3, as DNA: TGTGCCAGCAGCCGCCGGGCCATGGGGAACGAGCAGTACTTC. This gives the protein CASSRRAMGNEQYF.

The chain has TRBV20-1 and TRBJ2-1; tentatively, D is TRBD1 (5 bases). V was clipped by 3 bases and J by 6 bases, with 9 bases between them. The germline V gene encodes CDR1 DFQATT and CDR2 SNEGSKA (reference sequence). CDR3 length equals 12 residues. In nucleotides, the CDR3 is TGCAGTGCTAGGGGAAGGGGCAATGAGCAGTTCTTC. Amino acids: CSARGRGNEQFF.

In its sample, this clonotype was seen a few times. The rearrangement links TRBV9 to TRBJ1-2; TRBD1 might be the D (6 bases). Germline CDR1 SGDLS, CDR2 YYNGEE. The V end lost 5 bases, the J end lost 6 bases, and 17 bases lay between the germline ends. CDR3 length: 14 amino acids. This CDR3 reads CASSAPGARDGYTF. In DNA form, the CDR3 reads TGTGCCAGCAGTGCCCCGGGGGCACGGGATGGCTACACCTTC.

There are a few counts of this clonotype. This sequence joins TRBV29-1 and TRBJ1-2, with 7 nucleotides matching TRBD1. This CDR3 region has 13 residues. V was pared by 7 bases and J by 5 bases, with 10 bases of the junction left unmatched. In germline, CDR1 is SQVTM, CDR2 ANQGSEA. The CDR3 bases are TGCAGCGCCACCGGGGACAGTCGGTATGGCTACACCTTC. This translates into CSATGDSRYGYTF.

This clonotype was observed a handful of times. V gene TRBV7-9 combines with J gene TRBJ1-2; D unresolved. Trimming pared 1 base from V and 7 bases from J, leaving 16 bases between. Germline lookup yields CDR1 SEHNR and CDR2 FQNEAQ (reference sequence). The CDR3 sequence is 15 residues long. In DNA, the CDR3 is TGTGCCAGCAGCTTAGGGACCGGGTCGCTTATTGGCTACACCTTC. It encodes CASSLGTGSLIGYTF. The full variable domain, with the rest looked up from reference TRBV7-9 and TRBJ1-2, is DTGVSQNPRHKITKRGQNVTFRCDPISEHNRLYWYRQTLGQGPEFLTYFQNEAQLEKSRLLSDRFSAERPKGSFSTLEIQRTEQGDSAMYLCASSLGTGSLIGYTFGSGTRLTVV.

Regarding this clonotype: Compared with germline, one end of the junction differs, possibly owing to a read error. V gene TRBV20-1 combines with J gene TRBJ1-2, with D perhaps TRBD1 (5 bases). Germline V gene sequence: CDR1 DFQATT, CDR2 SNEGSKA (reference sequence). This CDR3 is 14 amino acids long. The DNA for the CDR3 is TGCAGTGCTAGTGGGGGTCCCGGGGACTACGGCTACACCTTC. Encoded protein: CSASGGPGDYGYTF.

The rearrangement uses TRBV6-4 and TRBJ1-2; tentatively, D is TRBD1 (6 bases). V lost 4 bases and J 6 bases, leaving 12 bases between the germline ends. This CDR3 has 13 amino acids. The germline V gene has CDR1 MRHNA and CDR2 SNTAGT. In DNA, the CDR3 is TGTGCCAGCAGTGTCCGGACAGATCATGGCTACACCTTC. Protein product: CASSVRTDHGYTF.

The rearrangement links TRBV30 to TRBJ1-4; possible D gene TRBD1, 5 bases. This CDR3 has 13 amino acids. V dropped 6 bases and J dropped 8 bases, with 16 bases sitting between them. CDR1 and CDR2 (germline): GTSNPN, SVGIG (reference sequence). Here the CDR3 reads CACRQSWDEKLFF. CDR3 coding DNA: TGTGCCTGCCGACAGTCGTGGGACGAAAAACTGTTTTTT. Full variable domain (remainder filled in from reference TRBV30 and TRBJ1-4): SQTIHQWPATLVQPVGSPLSLECTVEGTSNPNLYWYRQAAGRGLQLLFYSVGIGQISSEVPQNLSASRPQDRQFILSSKKLLLSDSGFYLCACRQSWDEKLFFGSGTQLSVL.

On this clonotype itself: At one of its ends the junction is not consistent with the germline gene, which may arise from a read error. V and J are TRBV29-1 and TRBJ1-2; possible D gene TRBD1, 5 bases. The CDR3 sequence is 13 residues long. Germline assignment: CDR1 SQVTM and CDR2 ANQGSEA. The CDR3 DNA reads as TGTAGCGCCTCGGGACGGGGGTACGAAAGCTACACCTTC. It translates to CSASGRGYESYTF.

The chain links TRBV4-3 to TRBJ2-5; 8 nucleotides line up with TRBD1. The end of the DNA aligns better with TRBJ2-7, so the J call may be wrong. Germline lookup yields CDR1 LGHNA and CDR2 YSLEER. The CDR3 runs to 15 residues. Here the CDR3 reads CASSLRQGPDHEQYF. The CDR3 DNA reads TGCGCCAGCAGCCTAAGACAGGGGCCGGACCACGAGCAGTACTTC.

CDR3 residues: CASSLAYRLNEAFF. CDR3 sequence (DNA): TGTGCCAGCAGCTTAGCATACAGGTTGAACGAAGCTTTCTTT. The chain employs TRBV11-1 and TRBJ1-1; TRBD1 is a possible D gene (5 bases). Looked up from germline, CDR1 is SGHAT and CDR2 is FQDESV (reference sequence). V lost 0 bases to trimming and J lost 8 bases, with 13 bases between them. The CDR3 totals 14 residues. Looking up the rest from reference TRBV11-1 and TRBJ1-1 gives the full variable domain: EAEVAQSPRYKITEKSQAVAFWCDPISGHATLYWYRQILGQGPELLVQFQDESVVDDSQLPKDRFSAERLKGVDSTLKIQPAELGDSAMYLCASSLAYRLNEAFFGQGTRLTVV.

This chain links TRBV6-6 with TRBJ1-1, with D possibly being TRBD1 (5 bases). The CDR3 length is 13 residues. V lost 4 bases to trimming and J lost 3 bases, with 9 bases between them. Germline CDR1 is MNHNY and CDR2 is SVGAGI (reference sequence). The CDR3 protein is CASSSGGYTEAFF. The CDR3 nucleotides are TGTGCCAGCAGTTCGGGGGGGTACACTGAAGCTTTCTTT.

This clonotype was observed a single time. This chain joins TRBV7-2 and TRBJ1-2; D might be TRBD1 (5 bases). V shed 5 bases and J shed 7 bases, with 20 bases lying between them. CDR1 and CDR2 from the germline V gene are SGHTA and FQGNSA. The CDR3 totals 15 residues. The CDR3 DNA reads TGTGCCAGCAGCATCGACACTTCGAGGGGCTCTGGCTACACCTTC. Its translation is CASSIDTSRGSGYTF. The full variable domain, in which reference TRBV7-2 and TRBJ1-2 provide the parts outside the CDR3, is GAGVSQSPSNKVTEKGKDVELRCDPISGHTALYWYRQSLGQGLEFLIYFQGNSAPDKSGLPSDRFSAERTGGSVSTLTIQRTQQEDSAVYLCASSIDTSRGSGYTFGSGTRLTVV.

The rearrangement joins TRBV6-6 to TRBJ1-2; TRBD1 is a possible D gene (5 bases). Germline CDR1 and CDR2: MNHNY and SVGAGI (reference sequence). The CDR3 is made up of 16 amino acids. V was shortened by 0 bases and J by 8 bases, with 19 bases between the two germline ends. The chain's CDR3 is CASSYSDIRERGGYTF. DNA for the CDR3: TGTGCCAGCAGTTACTCAGACATCAGGGAAAGGGGCGGCTACACCTTC.

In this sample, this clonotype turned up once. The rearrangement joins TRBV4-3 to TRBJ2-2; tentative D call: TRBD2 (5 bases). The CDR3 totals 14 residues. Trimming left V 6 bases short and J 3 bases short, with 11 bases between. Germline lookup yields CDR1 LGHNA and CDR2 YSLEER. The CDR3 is CASRQRRDTGELFF. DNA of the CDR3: TGCGCCAGCAGGCAAAGGCGGGACACCGGGGAGCTGTTTTTT.

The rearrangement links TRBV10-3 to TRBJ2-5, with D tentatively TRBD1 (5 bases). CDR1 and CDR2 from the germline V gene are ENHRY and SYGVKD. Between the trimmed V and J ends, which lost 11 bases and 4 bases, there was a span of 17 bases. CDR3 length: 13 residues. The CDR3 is CAAGWGQGETQYF. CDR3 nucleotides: TGTGCCGCCGGCTGGGGCCAGGGAGAGACCCAGTACTTC.

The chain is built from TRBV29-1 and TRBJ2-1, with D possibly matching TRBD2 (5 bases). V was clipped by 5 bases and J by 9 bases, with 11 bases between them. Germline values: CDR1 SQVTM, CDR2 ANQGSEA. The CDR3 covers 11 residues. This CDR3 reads CSVLAGGEQFF. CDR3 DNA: TGCAGCGTTTTAGCTGGAGGTGAGCAGTTCTTC.

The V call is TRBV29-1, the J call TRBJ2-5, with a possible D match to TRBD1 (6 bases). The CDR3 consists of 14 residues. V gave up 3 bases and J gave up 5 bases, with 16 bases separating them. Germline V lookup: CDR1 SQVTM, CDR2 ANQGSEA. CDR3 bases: TGCAGCGTTGAGTCAGGGGAGATGGAGGAGACCCAGTACTTC. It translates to CSVESGEMEETQYF.

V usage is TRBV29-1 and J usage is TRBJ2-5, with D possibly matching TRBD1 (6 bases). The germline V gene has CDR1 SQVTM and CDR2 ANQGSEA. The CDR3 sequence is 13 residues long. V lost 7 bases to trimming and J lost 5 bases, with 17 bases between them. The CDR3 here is CSAPSQGMETQYF. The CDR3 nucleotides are TGCAGCGCCCCTAGTCAGGGGATGGAGACCCAGTACTTC.

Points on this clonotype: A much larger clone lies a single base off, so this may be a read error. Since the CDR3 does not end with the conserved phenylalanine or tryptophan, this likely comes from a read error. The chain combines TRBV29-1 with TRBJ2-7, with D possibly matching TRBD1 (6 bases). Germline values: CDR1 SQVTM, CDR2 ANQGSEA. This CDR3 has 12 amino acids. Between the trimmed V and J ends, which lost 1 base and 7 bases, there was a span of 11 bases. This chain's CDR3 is CSVEVQGFEQYC. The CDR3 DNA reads TGCAGCGTTGAAGTACAGGGTTTTGAGCAGTACTGC.

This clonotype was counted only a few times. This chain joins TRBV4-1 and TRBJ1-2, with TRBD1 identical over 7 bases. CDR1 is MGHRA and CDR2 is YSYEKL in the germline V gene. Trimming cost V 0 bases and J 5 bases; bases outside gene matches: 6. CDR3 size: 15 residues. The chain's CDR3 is CASSQDRGGWYGYTF. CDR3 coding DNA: TGCGCCAGCAGCCAAGATAGAGGGGGCTGGTATGGCTACACCTTC.

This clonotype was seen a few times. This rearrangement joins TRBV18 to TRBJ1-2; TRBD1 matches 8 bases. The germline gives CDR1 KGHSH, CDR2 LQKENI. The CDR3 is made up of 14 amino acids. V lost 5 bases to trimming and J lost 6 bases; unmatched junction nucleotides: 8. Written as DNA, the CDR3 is TGTGCCAGCTCAATGCTGGACAGGGAACATGGCTACACCTTC. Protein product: CASSMLDREHGYTF.

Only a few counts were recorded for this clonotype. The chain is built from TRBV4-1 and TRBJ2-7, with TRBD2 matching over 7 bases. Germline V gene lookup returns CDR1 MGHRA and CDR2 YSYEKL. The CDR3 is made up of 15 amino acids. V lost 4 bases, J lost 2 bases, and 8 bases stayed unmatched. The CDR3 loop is CASSLLMSGAYEQYF. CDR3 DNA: TGCGCCAGCAGCCTCCTCATGAGCGGGGCCTACGAGCAGTACTTC.

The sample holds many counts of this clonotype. For the CDR3, the DNA is TGCAGCGTTGGGGGGTACTCTGGGGCCAACGTCCTGACTTTC. As protein: CSVGGYSGANVLTF. V is TRBV29-1 and J is TRBJ2-6, with D perhaps assigned TRBD1 or TRBD2 (5 bases each). Trimming took off 4 bases at V and 0 bases at J, with 7 bases between the two ends. This CDR3 is 14 amino acids long. CDR1 is SQVTM and CDR2 is ANQGSEA in the germline V gene. Full variable domain (rest looked up from reference TRBV29-1 and TRBJ2-6): SAVISQKPSRDICQRGTSLTIQCQVDSQVTMMFWYRQQPGQSLTLIATANQGSEATYESGFVIDKFPISRPNLTFSTLTVSNMSPEDSSIYLCSVGGYSGANVLTFGAGSRLTVL.

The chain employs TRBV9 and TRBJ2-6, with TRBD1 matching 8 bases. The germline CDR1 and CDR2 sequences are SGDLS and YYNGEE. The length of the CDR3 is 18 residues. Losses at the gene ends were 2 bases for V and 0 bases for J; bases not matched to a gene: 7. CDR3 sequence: CASSVPTGEVSGANVLTF. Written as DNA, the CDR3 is TGTGCCAGCAGCGTGCCGACAGGGGAGGTCTCTGGGGCCAACGTCCTGACTTTC.

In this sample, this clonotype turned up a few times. Written as DNA, the CDR3 is TGCAGTGCTAGACCCGATACAGGGGGCTCTCCCTACGAGCAGTACTTC. It yields the protein CSARPDTGGSPYEQYF. This chain connects TRBV20-1 to TRBJ2-7, with 9 positions matching TRBD1. The CDR3 has 16 amino acids. J lost 2 bases, V lost 2 bases, and 10 bases had no gene match. The germline V gene encodes CDR1 DFQATT and CDR2 SNEGSKA (reference sequence).